The 25 T cell receptor beta chains reported below all come from one sample, sequenced in a study of shared clonotypes between healthy human individuals. Using immunoSEQ multiplex PCR, the repertoire was profiled, and TCRdb retains in-frame clones only, with some absent. The table has millions of clones, 90% to 95% seen once. Material: naive CD4+ T cells sorted from blood. Subset of the sample: CD45RA+ positively selected. The receptors stem from a man aged 18 to 35 in good health.

V gene TRBV7-9 combines with J gene TRBJ1-4; maybe TRBD1 (6 bases). From germline, CDR1 is SEHNR and CDR2 FQNEAQ (reference sequence). CDR3 length equals 15 residues. V lost 3 bases to trimming and J lost 5 bases, with 13 bases between them. Here the CDR3 DNA reads TGTGCCAGCAGCTTGTTTACAGGGACGAATGAAAAACTGTTTTTT. Translating it yields CASSLFTGTNEKLFF. The full variable domain, completed using reference TRBV7-9 and TRBJ1-4, is DTGVSQNPRHKITKRGQNVTFRCDPISEHNRLYWYRQTLGQGPEFLTYFQNEAQLEKSRLLSDRFSAERPKGSFSTLEIQRTEQGDSAMYLCASSLFTGTNEKLFFGSGTQLSVL.

The chain links TRBV27 to TRBJ2-7, with TRBD1 matching over 7 bases. V was pared by 6 bases and J by 0 bases, with 8 bases of the junction left unmatched. This CDR3 spans 15 amino acids. Germline CDR1 MNHEY, CDR2 SMNVEV (reference sequence). CDR3 nucleotides: TGTGCCAGCAGCACCGGGACAGCCAACTCCTACGAGCAGTACTTC. It is translated as CASSTGTANSYEQYF.

CDR3: CASSEQRGSYEQYF. The DNA of the CDR3 is TGTGCCAGCTCAGAGCAGCGGGGTTCCTACGAGCAGTACTTC. The chain has TRBV18 and TRBJ2-7; 7 bases agree with TRBD2. Germline lookup yields CDR1 KGHSH and CDR2 LQKENI. This CDR3 is built from 14 residues. J gave up 1 base and V 5 bases, and 5 bases lay outside the gene matches. Together with reference TRBV18 and TRBJ2-7, the CDR3 gives the full variable domain: NAGVMQNPRHLVRRRGQEARLRCSPMKGHSHVYWYRQLPEEGLKFMVYLQKENIIDESGMPKERFSAEFPKEGPSILRIQQVVRGDSAAYFCASSEQRGSYEQYFGPGTRLTVT.

As to this clone: Other DNA sequences in the same sample also yield this CDR3. The rearrangement links TRBV28 to TRBJ2-2, with 7 bases fitting TRBD1. CDR1 is MDHEN, CDR2 SYDVKM, per germline. V shed 4 bases and J 2 bases; nucleotides not matched to a gene: 4. There are 15 residues in the CDR3. The CDR3 is CASSSAGGNTGELFF. CDR3 nucleotides: TGTGCCAGCAGTTCCGCAGGGGGAAACACCGGGGAGCTGTTTTTT.

V gene TRBV28 combines with J gene TRBJ1-5; 9 bases line up with TRBD1. V shed 7 bases, J shed 6 bases, and the junction held 10 bases outside the gene matches. The CDR3 contains 15 residues. Germline assignment: CDR1 MDHEN and CDR2 SYDVKM. CDR3 protein: CASNLSDRGGQPQHF. The CDR3 DNA reads as TGTGCCAGCAATCTCTCGGACAGGGGTGGTCAGCCCCAGCATTTT.

This rearrangement joins TRBV18 to TRBJ2-2; the D is unclear. Germline assignment: CDR1 KGHSH and CDR2 LQKENI. Trimming stripped 2 bases from V and 6 bases from J, with 13 bases between. The CDR3 is 15 amino acids. The CDR3 here is CASSPSGIGAGELFF. CDR3 nucleotide sequence: TGTGCCAGCTCACCATCGGGCATCGGTGCCGGGGAGCTGTTTTTT.

The V and J genes are TRBV6-1 and TRBJ2-5, with D perhaps TRBD1 or TRBD2 (6 bases each). V gave up 3 bases and J gave up 1 base, with 9 bases separating them. Per germline, CDR1 MNHNS and CDR2 SASEGT. The CDR3 covers 14 residues. CDR3 sequence (DNA): TGTGCCAGCAGTGAGAAGGGGGGCCAAGAGACCCAGTACTTC. Protein: CASSEKGGQETQYF.

V and J are TRBV2 and TRBJ2-2; a weak D match, TRBD2 (6 bases). The CDR3 sequence is 15 residues long. Germline V gene sequence: CDR1 SNHLY, CDR2 FYNNEI. Trimming left V 5 bases short and J 14 bases short, with 24 bases between. CDR3 region: CASSNFRDSYGLLFF. The CDR3 region has the DNA TGTGCCAGCAGTAATTTCCGGGACTCCTATGGTTTACTGTTTTTT.

This sequence joins TRBV6-6 and TRBJ2-7; the match to TRBD2 covers 7 bases. The CDR3 length is 15 residues. Germline V lookup: CDR1 MNHNY, CDR2 SVGAGI (reference sequence). V lost 4 bases to trimming and J lost 7 bases; unmatched junction nucleotides: 13. CDR3 loop: CASSSPTSRGGEQYF. The CDR3 nucleotides read TGTGCCAGCAGTTCTCCGACTAGCCGAGGTGGAGAGCAGTACTTC.

A remark on this clone: The same CDR3 also results from other DNA sequences found in this sample. V and J are TRBV6-5 and TRBJ1-1; 7 nucleotides align to TRBD1. V shed 5 bases, J shed 2 bases, and the junction held 5 bases outside the gene matches. Per the germline V gene, CDR1 is MNHEY and CDR2 is SVGAGI. The CDR3 loop spans 14 amino acids. CDR3 nucleotides: TGTGCCAGCAGTACCAGGGGGGGCAACACTGAAGCTTTCTTT. It yields the protein CASSTRGGNTEAFF.

In its sample, this clone was seen once. This sequence joins TRBV11-2 and TRBJ1-2; no definite D call. The CDR3 loop spans 14 amino acids. Trimming left V 0 bases short and J 4 bases short, with 9 bases between. Germline V CDR1 and CDR2: SGHAT, FQNNGV. The DNA for the CDR3 is TGTGCCAGCAGCTTAGATGAGGTCTTCTATGGCTACACCTTC. As protein: CASSLDEVFYGYTF.

The chain joins TRBV18 to TRBJ2-1; TRBD2 matches at 10 bases. The ends lost 3 bases at V and 4 bases at J; junction bases unmatched: 9. The CDR3 has 17 residues. CDR1 KGHSH and CDR2 LQKENI come from the germline V gene. The CDR3, as DNA: TGTGCCAGCTCACCTATCTTAGCGGGGGGCGAATACAATGAGCAGTTCTTC. This sequence encodes CASSPILAGGEYNEQFF.

The chain uses TRBV15 and TRBJ2-5; 10 bases are shared with TRBD1. The CDR3 covers 16 residues. CDR1 and CDR2 (germline): LNHNV, YYDKDF (reference sequence). V was clipped by 0 bases and J by 2 bases; unmatched bases: 3. The CDR3: CATSRDRTGGQETQYF. The DNA of the CDR3 is TGTGCCACCAGCAGAGATCGGACAGGGGGACAAGAGACCCAGTACTTC.

The CDR3 here is CASSAQGRDTQYF. In DNA form, the CDR3 reads TGTGCCAGCAGCGCACAGGGAAGAGATACGCAGTATTTT. The chain recombines TRBV9 with TRBJ2-3; tentatively, D is TRBD1 (6 bases). This CDR3 region has 13 residues. Trimming removed 3 bases from V and 5 bases from J, with 10 bases in between. CDR1 SGDLS and CDR2 YYNGEE come from the germline V gene.

The genes are TRBV4-1 and TRBJ2-7, with TRBD1 identical over 8 bases. This CDR3 comprises 16 residues. Looked up from germline, CDR1 is MGHRA and CDR2 is YSYEKL. The J segment lost 7 bases and the V segment lost 1 base, leaving 12 bases of the junction unmatched. The CDR3 here is CASSQGPTGGLIEQYF. The DNA for the CDR3 is TGCGCCAGCAGCCAAGGGCCCACAGGGGGTTTAATAGAGCAGTACTTC.

V is TRBV5-8 and J is TRBJ1-5, with 8 bases fitting TRBD1. Germline CDR1 SGHTS, CDR2 YDEGEE. Trimming at V came to 5 bases and at J to 4 bases, leaving 8 bases not matched to a gene. The CDR3 runs to 15 residues. This CDR3 is CASSIRGHWNQPQHF. Here the CDR3 DNA reads TGTGCCAGCAGTATCAGGGGGCATTGGAATCAGCCCCAGCATTTT. Complete variable domain (other parts from reference TRBV5-8 and TRBJ1-5): EAGVTQSPTHLIKTRGQQATLRCSPISGHTSVYWYQQALGLGLQFLLWYDEGEERNRGNFPPRFSGRQFPNYSSELNVNALELEDSALYLCASSIRGHWNQPQHFGDGTRLSIL.

The rearrangement joins TRBV9 to TRBJ2-5, with 10 nucleotides matching TRBD2. The V and J ends lost 3 bases and 2 bases, in that order; junction bases with no gene match: 4. The germline gives CDR1 SGDLS, CDR2 YYNGEE. The CDR3 contains 15 residues. CDR3 region: CASSAGLAVQETQYF. The CDR3 nucleotides are TGTGCCAGCAGCGCCGGACTAGCGGTTCAAGAGACCCAGTACTTC.

The chain uses TRBV27 and TRBJ2-7; 11 bases line up with TRBD1. The germline gives CDR1 MNHEY, CDR2 SMNVEV (reference sequence). Trimming took 5 bases from V and 7 from J; bases not matched to a gene: 13. The CDR3 length is 16 residues. CDR3 sequence (DNA): TGTGCCAGCAGTATCCGCTCCGGACAGGGGGCAGTAGAGCAGTACTTC. Translation gives CASSIRSGQGAVEQYF.

For this clone: The same CDR3 arises from other DNA sequences in this sample as well. The chain recombines TRBV5-1 with TRBJ1-1; D perhaps matches TRBD1 (6 bases). The CDR3 spans 14 residues. The V end was cut by 0 bases, the J end by 2 bases, with 8 bases between. Germline V CDR1 and CDR2: SGHRS, YFSETQ. The CDR3 DNA reads TGCGCCAGCAGCTTGGCAGGGGCTAACACTGAAGCTTTCTTT. This gives the protein CASSLAGANTEAFF.

The gene calls are TRBV19 and TRBJ2-1; no definite D call. Germline lookup yields CDR1 LNHDA and CDR2 SQIVND (reference sequence). The V gene lost 3 bases and the J gene lost 4 bases, with 16 bases spanning the gap. The CDR3 spans 16 residues. The CDR3 coding sequence is TGTGCCAGTAGTATTAGCTCGGCCAAGGGTTACAATGAGCAGTTCTTC. It translates to CASSISSAKGYNEQFF.

A remark on this clone: The sample carries other DNA sequences with the same CDR3. The chain recombines TRBV7-9 with TRBJ2-5; the match to TRBD2 covers 11 bases. After removal of 2 bases from V and 4 bases from J, the junction contained 0 bases not matched to a gene. Per the germline V gene, CDR1 is SEHNR and CDR2 is FQNEAQ (reference sequence). CDR3 length equals 14 residues. This CDR3 reads CASSLLAGGETQYF. The CDR3, as DNA: TGTGCCAGCAGCTTACTAGCGGGGGGAGAGACCCAGTACTTC.

Note on this clone: The same CDR3 is also encoded by other DNA sequences in this sample. V gene TRBV4-1 combines with J gene TRBJ2-7; TRBD1 aligns across 7 bases. The CDR3 sequence is 15 residues long. V shed 3 bases, J shed 2 bases, and the junction held 7 bases outside the gene matches. The germline CDR1 and CDR2 sequences are MGHRA and YSYEKL. CDR3: CASSQDRDRAYEQYF. The DNA for the CDR3 is TGCGCCAGCAGCCAGGACCGGGACAGAGCCTACGAGCAGTACTTC.

This clone was seen once. This chain joins TRBV10-1 and TRBJ2-7; the match to TRBD1 covers 10 bases. V trimming: 5 bases; J trimming: 2 bases; junction bases outside the gene matches: 9. Germline-derived CDR1 and CDR2 are WNHNN and SYGVQD (reference sequence). The CDR3 is 16 amino acids. CDR3: CASSSTDRGSPYEQYF. The CDR3 nucleotides read TGCGCCAGCAGTTCCACGGACAGGGGGTCACCCTACGAGCAGTACTTC.

This clone was seen a single time. The J gene is TRBJ2-1, the V gene TRBV25-1, with D perhaps TRBD2 (6 bases). In germline, CDR1 is MGHDK, CDR2 SYGVNS. V was cut by 2 bases and J by 7 bases, with 15 bases left in between. This CDR3 is 15 amino acids long. The CDR3, as DNA: TGTGCCAGCAGTGAAGGTACTAGCAATGGAAATGAGCAGTTCTTC. Its translation: CASSEGTSNGNEQFF.

The chain recombines TRBV5-1 with TRBJ1-2; a weak D match, TRBD1 (5 bases). Per germline, CDR1 SGHRS and CDR2 YFSETQ. This CDR3 contains 15 residues. Deletions cut 3 bases from V and 5 bases from J, with 17 bases between. The DNA of the CDR3 is TGCGCCAGCAGCTCATCCCGGACATCGGAATATGGCTACACCTTC. Encoded protein: CASSSSRTSEYGYTF. Variable domain in full (rest from reference TRBV5-1 and TRBJ1-2): KAGVTQTPRYLIKTRGQQVTLSCSPISGHRSVSWYQQTPGQGLQFLFEYFSETQRNKGNFPGRFSGRQFSNSRSEMNVSTLELGDSALYLCASSSSRTSEYGYTFGSGTRLTVV.